The clone carrying this T cell receptor (beta chain) occurred many times. Its antigen is unknown. These data come from a study of early T cells in non-severe SARS-CoV-2 infection. On the study more broadly: The input, bulk RNA from unsorted whole blood, was sequenced, and chains were unpaired. Study observations and caveats: The study's VDJdb matching favored anti-spike CD8 responses and missed private and CD4 specificities.

Each single cDNA molecule received a unique molecular identifier. TCRdb redid the calling of the 5' RACE reads with MiXCR, one entry per CDR3 protein. The repertoire has about 36,000 distinct CDR3 sequences, under 7% of them found once; the top ten carry 24%. V was trimmed by 5 bases and J by 9 bases, leaving 14 bases between them. Germline CDR1 is MNHEY and CDR2 is SMNVEV (reference sequence). The CDR3 is 13 amino acids. The sequencing here drew on whole blood, taken at baseline. The TCR was taken from an adult who was a healthcare worker with PCR-confirmed SARS-CoV-2 infection or an uninfected control (not recorded which). The V call is TRBV27, the J call TRBJ1-5, with D perhaps TRBD1 (5 bases). CDR3 loop: CASSLKVGGPQHF. In DNA form, the CDR3 reads TGTGCCAGCAGTCTTAAGGTCGGGGGGCCCCAGCATTTT.